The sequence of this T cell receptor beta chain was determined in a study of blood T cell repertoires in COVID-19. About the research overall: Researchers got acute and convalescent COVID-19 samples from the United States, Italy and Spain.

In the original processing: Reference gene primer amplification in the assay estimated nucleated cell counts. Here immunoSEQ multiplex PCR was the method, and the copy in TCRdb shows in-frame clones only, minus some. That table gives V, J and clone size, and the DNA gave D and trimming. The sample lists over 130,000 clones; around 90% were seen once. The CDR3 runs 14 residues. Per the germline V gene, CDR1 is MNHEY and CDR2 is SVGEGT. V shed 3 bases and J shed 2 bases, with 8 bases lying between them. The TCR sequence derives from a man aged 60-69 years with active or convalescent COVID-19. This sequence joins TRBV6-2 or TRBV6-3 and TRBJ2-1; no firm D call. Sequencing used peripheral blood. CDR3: CASSYRSAYNEQFF. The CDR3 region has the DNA TGTGCCAGCAGTTATAGAAGTGCCTACAATGAGCAGTTCTTC.